Reported below is one T cell receptor (beta chain). Its target antigen remains unknown. One base away there is no much larger clone; base qualities are not given. A distance of 10 bases separates the germline ends of V and J, which lose 7 bases and 1 base respectively. The cysteine opens and the phenylalanine closes a CDR3 of 13 amino acids. The CDR3 DNA has 39 bases and is translated from base 1. Reading the germline V gene gives CDR1 SNHLY and CDR2 FYNNEI. This sample stems from a study of memory CD4+ T cells and cytomegalovirus serostatus (dated by TCRdb to between 2019 and 2020). In the study overall: A total of roughly 33 healthy Belgian adults, of whom 9 were CMV seropositive and 24 were CMV seronegative, were included in the cohort. To replicate a published TCR-based CMV serostatus classifier, the researchers sequenced the CD4+ memory TCRbeta repertoires of a Belgian cohort whose cytomegalovirus serostatus was known.

Genomic DNA was extracted from sorted cells with the Quick-DNA Microprep Kit. Amplification of TCRbeta DNA was done with the immunoSEQ hsTCRbeta kit, following the protocol from the manufacturer. An Illumina MiSeq instrument was used to sequence the TCRbeta libraries. Under the source paper's analysis protocol: Removing out-of-frame sequences left approximately 2,400,000 distinct TCRbeta sequences, an average of around 70,000 per individual. Two values were used to score each individual: the count of 150 to 200 previously reported CMV-associated TCRbeta sequences and the total count of productive distinct TCRbeta sequences. A beta-binomial model was reimplemented in Python, and scikit-learn random forests with default parameters were trained on US cohort data. Classifier performance on the Belgian cohort was reported as the median AUC with percentile confidence intervals calculated over 10,000 bootstrap iterations. Sourced from immuneACCESS, this table was stored by TCRdb with only in-frame sequences that have V and J called. A share of the clones is absent; for the studies checked, an unresolved V gene accounts for under half, and the remainder has no known explanation. That table is the source of V, J and clone size, and D and trimming were worked out from the DNA. The table for this sample lists 55,000 to 65,000 clones; 82% of them were counted only once. In total, the top ten clones hold around 0.4% of the sample.

Beyond this particular receptor, the publication reports: Of over 150 previously reported CMV-associated TCRbeta sequences, approximately 70 appeared in the CD4+ memory repertoires, each in one to five individuals. The results were interpreted as suggesting that the CMV-associated TCR signature is mostly present in the CD4+ memory repertoire. For CMV serostatus prediction, a median bootstrapped AUC of approximately 0.95 was reached with the original framework, and a median bootstrapped AUC of about 0.89 was reached with a US-trained random forest. On the Belgian cohort, the classifier based on the original framework reached a median bootstrapped AUC of nearly 0.97, with a 95% CI of 0.76-1.00. Only CD4+CD45RO+ memory cells were sequenced, in contrast to the original study, in which naive and memory CD4+ and CD8+ populations were covered.

A FACSAria II was used to sort memory CD4+ T cells, defined as single viable CD3+CD4+CD8-CD45RO+ cells. CMV serostatus was determined using a Roche Elecsys assay that detects serum IgG against CMV pp150, pp28, p38 and p52. After thawing, total CD4+ T cells were enriched by positive selection with CD4 magnetic microbeads. The samples came from a separate study whose specific focus was interrogating the CD4+ T cell memory repertoire. Peripheral blood mononuclear cells were isolated and cryopreserved following standard operating procedures; serum was stored at -80 °C. The staining used CD3-PerCP (BW264/56), CD4-APC (RPA-T4), CD45RO-PE (UCHT1) and CD8-Pacific Orange (3B5) antibodies, and Sytox blue was used to exclude non-viable cells.

In this chain, TRBV2 is recombined with TRBJ2-5, with TRBD2 tentatively as D gene (6 bases match). The sequencing input was memory CD4+ T cells from blood. This sequence was found in an adult in good health and CMV-seronegative. The bases are TGTGCCAGCACCCCCGGGGGCCAAGAGACCCAGTACTTC. Translation gives CASTPGGQETQYF.